This entry is about one T cell receptor (beta chain). As yet, its antigen is unknown. TCRdb processed the 5' RACE reads anew with MiXCR; each CDR3 protein has one entry. The sample yields 470,000 or so distinct CDR3 sequences, 20% seen once. Germline CDR1 SEHNR, CDR2 FQNEAQ (reference sequence). The CDR3 runs 14 residues. V was cut by 7 bases and J by 3 bases, with 15 bases left in between. The sample originates from a study of T-cell memory formation after mild COVID-19. Study conclusions and caveats: CD4+ contracting clones were mainly CM and EM; CD8+ ones, EMRA. The study detected some responding clones in pre-infection memory, suggesting cross-reactive memory joined. The study found balanced CD4/CD8 in clones contracting day 15 to 85 and a CD4+ lean in later expanders.

The receptor comes from an adult woman who had mild COVID-19 (a few samples of this study predate the infection). Cell type and time point are not known. The rearrangement links TRBV7-9 to TRBJ1-1; D remains ambiguous. What was sequenced was PBMCs or a T cell subset sorted from them (not recorded which). CDR3 coding DNA: TGTGCCAGCATCGGGAACACACTTTACACTGAAGCTTTCTTT. It is translated as CASIGNTLYTEAFF.